This T cell receptor beta chain was profiled in a study of cytotoxic CD8 clonotypes in ibrutinib-treated CLL. On the study more broadly: 25 or so partial and 2 complete responses; at median about 63 months, around 15 remitted, roughly 12 progressed. Average yields of around 260,000 productive templates and tens of thousands of productive rearrangements characterized the samples.

The study, taken as a whole, reports: Public clonotypes showed up rarely, and on treatment they shrank or held steady.

Produced via immunoSEQ multiplex PCR; TCRdb's table is partial and in-frame only. This sample carries about 68,000 clones, approximately 70% of them seen once, and the ten largest clones take approximately 5.2%. TCR beta libraries used around 1.8 micrograms of DNA from cryopreserved PBMCs. Germline CDR1 and CDR2: LNHDA and SQIVND (reference sequence). J gave up 4 bases and V 4 bases, and 7 bases lay outside the gene matches. The CDR3 is made up of 15 amino acids. This clone appeared a few times. Its antigen is not known. Specimen: PBMCs, collected after 12 months of ibrutinib treatment. V usage is TRBV19 and J usage is TRBJ2-5; TRBD1 matches at 9 bases. This TCR came from a human donor with chronic lymphocytic leukemia. The CDR3 DNA reads TGTGCCAGTAGTAATGAGGGACAGGGAGGAGAGACCCAGTACTTC. Its translation is CASSNEGQGGETQYF.